Described below is a single TCR beta chain sequence and its context. What it binds is unknown. The data were taken from a study of T cell responses to AZD1222 COVID-19 vaccine. Study overall: The study pooled second doses at about 4 or about 12 weeks. Study-wide results and limits: Two doses of AZD1222 preceded a rise in Spike-specific TCR breadth and depth.

Trimming took off 4 bases at V and 2 bases at J, with 8 bases between the two ends. Germline CDR1 and CDR2: MNHNY and SVGAGI (reference sequence). The length of the CDR3 is 13 residues. This table comes from immunoSEQ multiplex PCR, and its TCRdb copy is limited to in-frame clones, with some not included. The table shows 55,000 to 80,000 clones, with around 83% occurring only once. The specimen comprised peripheral blood, sampled on day 0 of AZD1222 vaccination. The clonotype originates from an adult in good health. The J gene is TRBJ1-2, the V gene TRBV6-6; possible D gene TRBD1, 6 bases. The CDR3 nucleotides are TGTGCCAGCAGTTCCCAGGGGAACTATGGCTACACCTTC. Translated, it gives CASSSQGNYGYTF.